The 18 T cell receptor beta chains below all came from one sample that was sequenced in a study of blood T cell repertoires in COVID-19. The repertoire was sequenced with immunoSEQ multiplex PCR; TCRdb's copy has only in-frame clones and lacks some. The sample shows roughly 200,000 clones, 80% to 90% of them seen only once. Sequenced input: peripheral blood. These receptors came from a human donor in a cohort sampled during active COVID-19.

The chain joins TRBV4-1 to TRBJ2-5; perhaps TRBD1 as D (5 bases). The CDR3 has 14 amino acids. V dropped 4 bases and J dropped 5 bases, with 14 bases sitting between them. Germline CDR1 reads MGHRA; CDR2 reads YSYEKL. CDR3 residues: CASSPSQGWETQYF. The DNA of the CDR3 is TGCGCCAGCAGCCCATCTCAGGGCTGGGAGACCCAGTACTTC.

The rearrangement joins TRBV19 to TRBJ1-5; TRBD1 agrees at 7 bases. V was pared by 3 bases and J by 1 base, with 6 bases of the junction left unmatched. Germline loops: CDR1 LNHDA, CDR2 SQIVND (reference sequence). The CDR3 is 16 amino acids. The DNA for the CDR3 is TGTGCCAGTAGTATGGACGAGACAGGGAGCAATCAGCCCCAGCATTTT. Protein: CASSMDETGSNQPQHF.

The chain has TRBV12-5 and TRBJ2-1; 9 bases are a match to TRBD1. Germline loops: CDR1 LGHNT, CDR2 FRNRAP. This CDR3 region has 15 residues. V was pared by 3 bases and J by 2 bases, with 2 bases of the junction left unmatched. This CDR3 is CASGFGTGTYNEQFF. The CDR3 DNA reads TGTGCTAGTGGTTTTGGGACAGGGACCTACAATGAGCAGTTCTTC. Together with reference TRBV12-5 and TRBJ2-1, the CDR3 gives the full variable domain: DARVTQTPRHKVTEMGQEVTMRCQPILGHNTVFWYRQTMMQGLELLAYFRNRAPLDDSGMPKDRFSAEMPDATLATLKIQPSEPRDSAVYFCASGFGTGTYNEQFFGPGTRLTVL.

V usage is TRBV21-1 and J usage is TRBJ1-4; the table assigns TRBD1, which was not confirmed against the DNA. TRBV21-1 is a documented pseudogene. CDR3 length equals 14 residues. The DNA for the CDR3 is TGTGCCAGCGAACAAACAGGGGGCTTGAGAAAACTGTTTTTT. Encoded protein: CASEQTGGLRKLFF.

Regarding this clone: The junction does not match germline at one end; this may be a read error. V gene TRBV7-7 combines with J gene TRBJ2-2; D is unresolved. Germline V gene sequence: CDR1 SSHAT, CDR2 FNYEAQ (reference sequence). The CDR3 extends over 13 amino acids. The CDR3 reads CASSTTHSGELFF. DNA for the CDR3: TGTGCTAGCAGCACCACACACAGTGGGGAGCTGTTTTTT.

This clone was observed a handful of times. V usage is TRBV6-5 and J usage is TRBJ2-5, with 7 bases fitting TRBD2. In germline, CDR1 is MNHEY, CDR2 SVGAGI. The V and J ends lost 6 bases and 4 bases, in that order; junction bases with no gene match: 11. This CDR3 contains 15 residues. The CDR3 DNA follows: TGTGCCAGCAGGGGGGGGACTATCCGGGGAGAGACCCAGTACTTC. Its protein product is CASRGGTIRGETQYF.

The chain links TRBV5-6 to TRBJ1-5; no clear D gene. The germline CDR1 and CDR2 sequences are SGHDT and YYEEEE. The CDR3 extends over 15 amino acids. Trimming took off 2 bases at V and 2 bases at J, with 11 bases between the two ends. CDR3 region: CASSFSVEGNQPQHF. The CDR3, as DNA: TGTGCCAGCAGCTTTTCAGTGGAGGGCAATCAGCCCCAGCATTTT.

The chain employs TRBV28 and TRBJ1-4; possibly TRBD1 for D (6 bases). Trimming left V 6 bases short and J 2 bases short, with 13 bases between. CDR1 and CDR2 from the germline V gene are MDHEN and SYDVKM. This CDR3 has 15 residues. CDR3 DNA sequence: TGTGCCAGCAGGGAAACAGGGTACACTAATGAAAAACTGTTTTTT. Amino acids: CASRETGYTNEKLFF.

This clone was observed a few times. The V gene is TRBV11-3, the J gene TRBJ2-1, with TRBD2 identical over 7 bases. In germline, CDR1 is SGHNT, CDR2 YENEEA. Trimming cost V 1 base and J 13 bases; bases outside gene matches: 7. The CDR3 length is 13 residues. CDR3 coding DNA: TGTGCCAGCAGCTTAGGCGGCGGGGGAACTCAGTTCTTC. Translating gives CASSLGGGGTQFF.

This clone was detected only once. This rearrangement joins TRBV5-1 to TRBJ2-1, with 9 bases aligning to TRBD1. J lost 9 bases, V lost 0 bases, and 1 base had no gene match. The CDR3 is 13 amino acids. The V gene's germline CDR1 is SGHRS and CDR2 YFSETQ. The CDR3: CASSLGDRAEQFF. The CDR3 DNA is TGCGCCAGCAGCTTGGGGGACAGGGCTGAGCAGTTCTTC.

The genes are TRBV6-4 and TRBJ1-1; perhaps TRBD1 as D (5 bases). The CDR3 contains 14 residues. V was trimmed by 0 bases and J by 5 bases, leaving 10 bases between them. Germline-derived CDR1 and CDR2 are MRHNA and SNTAGT. Here the CDR3 DNA reads TGTGCCAGCAGTGACTCTTCTAGGGGTACTGAAGCTTTCTTT. Protein: CASSDSSRGTEAFF.

The V call is TRBV10-3, the J call TRBJ1-1, with 10 bases lining up with TRBD1. There are 13 residues in the CDR3. V shed 4 bases and J 7 bases; nucleotides not matched to a gene: 3. Germline V lookup: CDR1 ENHRY, CDR2 SYGVKD. This chain's CDR3 is CAISGGQGNEAFF. For the CDR3, the DNA is TGTGCCATCAGTGGGGGACAGGGGAATGAAGCTTTCTTT.

V usage is TRBV5-8 and J usage is TRBJ1-4; 10 positions agree with TRBD1. With 4 bases clipped from V and 8 bases from J, the junction kept 5 bases outside the gene matches. CDR1 and CDR2 from the germline V gene are SGHTS and YDEGEE. CDR3 length: 14 amino acids. CDR3: CASSQGQGSEKLFF. Here the CDR3 DNA reads TGTGCCAGCAGCCAGGGACAGGGGTCAGAAAAACTGTTTTTT.

The chain uses TRBV2 and TRBJ2-7, with 10 nucleotides matching TRBD1. Germline V gene sequence: CDR1 SNHLY, CDR2 FYNNEI. CDR3 length equals 14 residues. J gave up 4 bases and V 8 bases, and 8 bases lay outside the gene matches. This CDR3 reads CASVRDRGSYEQYF. The CDR3 nucleotides read TGTGCCAGCGTCCGGGACAGGGGTTCGTACGAGCAGTACTTC.

The J gene is TRBJ2-3, the V gene TRBV6-4; 12 positions agree with TRBD2. CDR1 is MRHNA, CDR2 SNTAGT, per germline. CDR3 length: 17 residues. V shed 3 bases, J shed 3 bases, and the junction held 7 bases outside the gene matches. The CDR3 nucleotides are TGTGCCAGCAGTGATACATCTAGCGGGAGGGGAACAGATACGCAGTATTTT. This gives the protein CASSDTSSGRGTDTQYF.

The rearrangement uses TRBV3-1 (or the pseudogene TRBV3-2) and TRBJ2-7; D not certain. The CDR3 is made up of 13 amino acids. V was pared by 1 base and J by 2 bases, with 6 bases between. CDR1 and CDR2 (germline): LGHDT, YNNKEL (reference sequence). The CDR3 spells CASSQAPPYEQYF. The CDR3 DNA reads as TGTGCCAGCAGCCAAGCCCCTCCCTACGAGCAGTACTTC.

The chain uses TRBV5-1 and TRBJ2-4; TRBD1 aligns across 7 bases. The CDR3 sequence is 16 residues long. The trim removed 4 bases at V and 0 bases at J, leaving 7 bases unmatched. Germline V lookup: CDR1 SGHRS, CDR2 YFSETQ. Here the CDR3 reads CASSPTGDIAKNIQYF. CDR3 DNA sequence: TGCGCCAGCAGCCCCACAGGGGACATAGCCAAAAACATTCAGTACTTC.

J is TRBJ1-5 and V is TRBV28, with D possibly being TRBD1 (6 bases). Germline V gives CDR1 MDHEN, CDR2 SYDVKM. The CDR3 is 12 residues long. The V and J ends lost 8 bases and 4 bases respectively, with 9 bases between them. DNA for the CDR3: TGTGCCAGCGGGACAAGAAATCAGCCCCAGCATTTT. Its translation is CASGTRNQPQHF.